The next 5 T cell receptor beta chains were all read from a single sample in a study of OX40 agonist ivuxolimab in advanced cancers. Sequencing was performed with immunoSEQ multiplex PCR; in TCRdb, only in-frame clones are kept and a portion is missing. The repertoire has about 76,000 clones, less than 90% of them found once; the top ten carry around 13%. The sequencing used CD4+ or CD8+ T cells sorted from blood, collected in a trial of the OX40 agonist ivuxolimab. The origin of the receptors is an adult with an advanced solid tumor such as melanoma, head and neck, liver or kidney cancer.

The rearrangement links TRBV5-6 to TRBJ2-1; the match to TRBD2 covers 11 bases. Germline-derived CDR1 and CDR2 are SGHDT and YYEEEE. The junction had 3 bases not matched to a gene; V was cut back by 3 bases and J by 4 bases. This CDR3 contains 15 residues. The CDR3 reads CASSWGLAEYNEQFF. CDR3 in DNA: TGTGCCAGCAGCTGGGGACTAGCGGAGTACAATGAGCAGTTCTTC.

This chain connects TRBV14 to TRBJ2-7; 9 bases agree with TRBD1. Germline V gene lookup returns CDR1 SGHDN and CDR2 FVKESK. This CDR3 comprises 14 residues. Trimming at V came to 2 bases and at J to 3 bases, leaving 2 bases not matched to a gene. The CDR3 nucleotides are TGTGCCAGCAGCCAACGGGACAGGGTCTACGAGCAGTACTTC. Protein product: CASSQRDRVYEQYF.

The rearrangement links TRBV10-3 to TRBJ1-2; 11 bases are shared with TRBD1. V lost 0 bases to trimming and J lost 8 bases; unmatched junction nucleotides: 8. The CDR3 runs to 16 residues. CDR1 is ENHRY and CDR2 is SYGVKD in the germline V gene. The CDR3 protein is CAISESGQGGVSGYTF. The CDR3 bases are TGTGCCATCAGTGAGTCGGGACAGGGGGGGGTGAGCGGCTACACCTTC.

The CDR3 loop reads CASSPVTSGYTDEQYF. CDR3 bases: TGTGCCAGCAGTCCCGTGACTAGCGGGTATACAGACGAGCAGTACTTC. The rearrangement links TRBV27 to TRBJ2-5, with 10 bases aligning to TRBD2. The J call is in doubt because the DNA end fits TRBJ2-7 better. Germline loops: CDR1 MNHEY, CDR2 SMNVEV (reference sequence). The CDR3 consists of 16 residues.

The chain combines TRBV7-3 with TRBJ2-5, with 15 nucleotides matching TRBD2. The germline gives CDR1 SGHTA, CDR2 FQGTGA. The CDR3 runs to 17 residues. Trimming at V came to 4 bases and at J to 1 base, leaving 4 bases not matched to a gene. The CDR3 DNA follows: TGTGCCAGCAGCTCGGGACTAGCGGGAGGTATCCAAGAGACCCAGTACTTC. It is translated as CASSSGLAGGIQETQYF.